The rows below give T cell receptor beta chains drawn from one sample of a study of blood T cell repertoires in COVID-19. Profiled with immunoSEQ multiplex PCR; TCRdb holds only in-frame clones, not every one. The sample holds approximately 280,000 clones, about 88% seen once. The source material was peripheral blood. These receptors all come from a human donor with COVID-19, enrolled during active disease. The donor label of this sample is uncertain. CDR3s include the opening cysteine and the closing phenylalanine or tryptophan.

v_gene	j_gene	CDR3aa
TRBV28	TRBJ2-3	CASSFMAGGDTDTQYF
TRBV3-1/TRBV3-2	TRBJ1-1	CASSQVARGMNTEAFF
TRBV7-3	TRBJ2-7	CASRGTGGSGEQYF
TRBV7-9	TRBJ2-2	CAMNRDSGFEGELFF
TRBV27	TRBJ2-7	CASSSRTTGPYEQYF
TRBV7-2	TRBJ2-1	CASSLANWGTTSGAHNEQFF
TRBV10-2	TRBJ2-5	CASSDRAQQETQYF
TRBV5-1	TRBJ2-3	CASRQEAFQQYF
TRBV11-2	TRBJ2-2	CASSGGAGAYTGELFF
TRBV7-8	TRBJ2-7	CASSLGYGGSFYEQYF
TRBV7-8	TRBJ1-2	CASSFGTVTYGYTF
TRBV27	TRBJ2-7	CASSLGTPVYEQYF
TRBV27	TRBJ2-7	CASSRGQTSEQYF
TRBV29-1	TRBJ1-1	CSVRQGYTEAFF
TRBV30	TRBJ1-4	CAWSFRGTNEKLFF
TRBV7-2	TRBJ2-6	CASRQAAGANVLTF
TRBV11-3	TRBJ2-7	CASSPSGLAGYEQYF
TRBV5-4	TRBJ2-3	CASSSGTSEGKTQYF
TRBV28	TRBJ2-5	CASSPLLHSRGRQETQYF
TRBV6-1	TRBJ1-2	CASSEIGTGSQNYGYTF
TRBV19	TRBJ1-1	CASSIELDSAEAFF
TRBV28	TRBJ1-2	CASSPTGATRGDGYTF
TRBV6-2/TRBV6-3	TRBJ2-7	CASSYSIYEQYF
TRBV7-8	TRBJ2-1	CASSLGVSARENNEQFF
TRBV5-4	TRBJ2-3	CASSFYGGSTDTQYF
TRBV5-4	TRBJ2-7	CASSLGTSGSPYEQYF
TRBV19	TRBJ2-2	CASRGQGGTYTGELFF
TRBV10-3	TRBJ2-4	CAISDPPDREGNIQYF
TRBV6-5	TRBJ1-1	CASSSGQNTEAFF
TRBV27	TRBJ2-1	CASSLIRQGANEQFF